This TCR beta chain was recovered during a study of blood T cell repertoires in COVID-19. Turning to the study itself: There were acute and convalescent COVID-19 samples, and they came from the United States, Italy and Spain. Sources were T cells, B-cell-depleted T cells, or PBMCs; the material itself was cDNA or gDNA.

This CDR3 has 16 residues. Trimming pared 0 bases from V and 1 base from J, leaving 12 bases between. Per the germline V gene, CDR1 is MNHEY and CDR2 is SVGAGI. As processed by the authors: Nucleated cell number was recorded as an estimate derived from reference gene primer amplification. TCRdb's copy holds only in-frame clones and misses some; the assay was immunoSEQ multiplex PCR. Clone size and the V and J calls come from that table; the DNA yielded D and trimming. The sample shows under 200,000 clones, around 72% of them seen only once. This receptor was taken from a woman older than 75 with acute or convalescent COVID-19. This rearrangement joins TRBV6-5 to TRBJ1-2, with no clear D. The sequencing sample was made of peripheral blood. The CDR3 sequence: CASSYSGDGLNYGYTF. CDR3 bases: TGTGCCAGCAGTTACTCTGGAGACGGACTTAACTATGGCTACACCTTC.